The 32 T cell receptor beta chains listed next were all sequenced from one sample in a study of cytomegalovirus exposure and HLA in healthy donors. It was with 60 Vbeta and 13 Jbeta primers that the PCR ran. Using immunoSEQ multiplex PCR, the repertoire was profiled, and TCRdb retains in-frame clones only, with some absent. The top ten clones hold about 3.8% of a sample with about 85,000 clones, around three fifths of them seen once. The sample was PBMCs. The receptors come from a man aged 30 to 39 in good health and CMV-seronegative.

This chain links TRBV2 with TRBJ1-1; 8 bases map to TRBD1. The trim removed 7 bases at V and 5 bases at J, leaving 9 bases unmatched. CDR1 and CDR2 from the germline V gene are SNHLY and FYNNEI. This CDR3 comprises 14 residues. Here the CDR3 reads CASIFRRQGTEAFF. In DNA form, the CDR3 reads TGTGCCAGCATTTTTCGGAGACAGGGGACTGAAGCTTTCTTT.

J is TRBJ2-7 and V is TRBV4-1, with D hard to call. The germline V gene encodes CDR1 MGHRA and CDR2 YSYEKL. V was cut by 1 base and J by 4 bases, with 8 bases left in between. CDR3 length: 13 residues. Written as DNA, the CDR3 is TGCGCCAGCAGCCAAGGGCTGAGGTACGAGCAGTACTTC. This codes for CASSQGLRYEQYF.

This clone came up a few times. The chain joins TRBV28 to TRBJ2-4, with D possibly TRBD2 on 5 matching bases. The CDR3 is 19 amino acids. Trimming cost V 3 bases and J 0 bases, with 21 bases left between them. The germline CDR1 and CDR2 sequences are MDHEN and SYDVKM. The CDR3 loop reads CASSFSPWLGRVAKNIQYF. DNA of the CDR3: TGTGCCAGCAGTTTTTCTCCCTGGTTAGGGCGGGTAGCCAAAAACATTCAGTACTTC.

CDR3 in DNA: TGTGCCAGTAGTACGGGGTCCCTCTCCTACGAGCAGTACTTC. Its translation is CASSTGSLSYEQYF. The chain joins TRBV19 to TRBJ2-7; tentatively, D is TRBD2 (5 bases). CDR1 LNHDA and CDR2 SQIVND come from the germline V gene (reference sequence). Trimming shortened V by 4 bases and J by 0 bases, and 10 bases separated the two germline ends. CDR3 length equals 14 residues.

The gene calls are TRBV29-1 and TRBJ2-7, with TRBD1 matching 7 bases. This CDR3 has 13 residues. The V gene's germline CDR1 is SQVTM and CDR2 ANQGSEA. The V segment lost 3 bases and the J segment 3 bases; nucleotides outside the gene matches: 5. CDR3 loop: CSVDSGQNYEQYF. The DNA for the CDR3 is TGCAGCGTTGACTCGGGACAGAACTACGAGCAGTACTTC.

The CDR3 spells CASSLQGAPYEQYF. CDR3 DNA: TGTGCCAGCAGTTTACAGGGGGCTCCCTACGAGCAGTACTTC. The J gene is TRBJ2-7, the V gene TRBV27, with 8 positions matching TRBD1. Per the germline V gene, CDR1 is MNHEY and CDR2 is SMNVEV (reference sequence). CDR3 length: 14 residues. V lost 2 bases, J lost 2 bases, and 2 bases stayed unmatched.

This clone appeared a single time. The V gene is TRBV7-8, the J gene TRBJ2-2; TRBD1 might be the D (6 bases). Germline loops: CDR1 SGHVS, CDR2 FQNEAQ. V gave up 1 base and J gave up 7 bases, with 13 bases separating them. The CDR3 spans 15 residues. In DNA form, the CDR3 reads TGTGCCAGCAGCTTAGTGCCAGGGGCGGACGGGGAGCTGTTTTTT. The encoded protein is CASSLVPGADGELFF.

The table lists this clone with a few counts. The chain recombines TRBV19 with TRBJ1-1; D is possibly TRBD1 (5 bases). Germline CDR1 LNHDA, CDR2 SQIVND (reference sequence). This CDR3 comprises 15 residues. The V end lost 4 bases, the J end lost 0 bases, and 12 bases lay between the germline ends. This CDR3 reads CASSRLTGMNTEAFF. The CDR3 bases are TGTGCCAGTAGTAGGTTAACAGGAATGAACACTGAAGCTTTCTTT. Looking up the rest from reference TRBV19 and TRBJ1-1 gives the full variable domain: DGGITQSPKYLFRKEGQNVTLSCEQNLNHDAMYWYRQDPGQGLRLIYYSQIVNDFQKGDIAEGYSVSREKKESFPLTVTSAQKNPTAFYLCASSRLTGMNTEAFFGQGTRLTVV.

The chain has TRBV29-1 and TRBJ2-5; D is unclear. The DNA end is a closer match to TRBJ2-7, so the J assignment may be wrong. The germline V gene has CDR1 SQVTM and CDR2 ANQGSEA. The CDR3 totals 12 residues. In nucleotides, the CDR3 is TGCAGCGTTGGAGGCAAGACCTACGAGCAGTACTTC. It specifies CSVGGKTYEQYF.

This chain joins TRBV29-1 and TRBJ2-1; D is possibly TRBD2 (5 bases). This CDR3 contains 13 residues. V dropped 6 bases and J dropped 1 base, with 10 bases sitting between them. In germline, CDR1 is SQVTM, CDR2 ANQGSEA. CDR3 nucleotide sequence: TGCAGCGTGTCGGGGAGTTCCTACAATGAGCAGTTCTTC. Protein sequence: CSVSGSSYNEQFF.

V gene TRBV11-1 combines with J gene TRBJ2-7, with 9 bases fitting TRBD1. This CDR3 is built from 16 residues. V gave up 5 bases and J gave up 2 bases; unmatched junction bases: 10. CDR1 is SGHAT, CDR2 FQDESV, per germline (reference sequence). The chain's CDR3 is CASSPGPGQGPYEQYF. In DNA, the CDR3 is TGTGCCAGCAGCCCGGGTCCGGGACAGGGTCCCTACGAGCAGTACTTC.

The rearrangement uses TRBV30 and TRBJ1-2; the D is unclear. Germline assignment: CDR1 GTSNPN and CDR2 SVGIG (reference sequence). This CDR3 is 12 amino acids long. Trimming pared 1 base from V and 4 bases from J, leaving 7 bases between. The CDR3 loop is CAWSGGSYGYTF. CDR3 DNA sequence: TGTGCCTGGAGTGGCGGGTCCTATGGCTACACCTTC.

J is TRBJ2-1 and V is TRBV18, with D possibly being TRBD2 (6 bases). The germline V gene has CDR1 KGHSH and CDR2 LQKENI. Trimming cost V 2 bases and J 8 bases, with 19 bases left between them. CDR3 size: 16 residues. Here the CDR3 DNA reads TGTGCCAGCTCACCATATCTCCCGGGAGAATATGATGAGCAGTTCTTC. It encodes CASSPYLPGEYDEQFF.

This clone was detected only once. The chain employs TRBV6-6 and TRBJ1-2; D gene uncertain. Germline V gene data show CDR1 as MNHNY and CDR2 as SVGAGI (reference sequence). With 7 bases removed from V and 2 bases from J, the gap between germline ends came to 14 bases. The CDR3 loop spans 14 amino acids. The CDR3: CASISEVLNYGYTF. The CDR3 region has the DNA TGTGCCAGCATTTCAGAGGTTTTGAACTATGGCTACACCTTC.

The V and J genes are TRBV18 and TRBJ1-1; perhaps TRBD1 as D (5 bases). Trimming took 2 bases from V and 5 from J, leaving 15 bases between them. Germline lookup yields CDR1 KGHSH and CDR2 LQKENI. This CDR3 comprises 15 residues. CDR3 DNA sequence: TGTGCCAGCTCACCATGGGTCAGGGAGGGAACTGAAGCTTTCTTT. It translates to CASSPWVREGTEAFF.

V gene TRBV6-1 combines with J gene TRBJ2-1, with D unresolved. CDR3 size: 13 residues. The V end lost 0 bases, the J end lost 7 bases, and 7 bases lay between the germline ends. Germline CDR1 MNHNS, CDR2 SASEGT. As DNA, the CDR3 is TGTGCCAGCAGTGAAGCTGGAGCAAATGAGCAGTTCTTC. This gives the protein CASSEAGANEQFF.

The V gene is TRBV11-2, the J gene TRBJ2-1; 8 positions match TRBD2. Germline-derived CDR1 and CDR2 are SGHAT and FQNNGV. This CDR3 has 16 amino acids. With V trimmed by 5 bases and J by 9 bases, 15 bases remained unmatched. The CDR3 protein is CASSPRGAGAPGEQFF. The CDR3 DNA follows: TGTGCCAGCAGCCCCCGGGGAGCGGGGGCGCCTGGTGAGCAGTTCTTC.

This clone has only one observation. The chain links TRBV10-2 to TRBJ2-7, with TRBD2 matching 8 bases. Trimming at V came to 8 bases and at J to 0 bases, leaving 9 bases not matched to a gene. This CDR3 is built from 15 residues. The germline CDR1 and CDR2 sequences are WSHSY and SAAADI. This chain's CDR3 is CASLDGGRYSYEQYF. CDR3 sequence (DNA): TGCGCCAGCCTCGACGGCGGGAGGTACTCCTACGAGCAGTACTTC.

The rearrangement links TRBV19 to TRBJ2-3; D may be TRBD2 (7 bases). The V gene's germline CDR1 is LNHDA and CDR2 SQIVND (reference sequence). This CDR3 region has 16 residues. Trimming took off 7 bases at V and 2 bases at J, with 19 bases between the two ends. The CDR3 DNA is TGTGCCAGTACAAACCGAGGGGGGGCGGTCACAGATACGCAGTATTTT. Translated, it gives CASTNRGGAVTDTQYF.

V gene TRBV7-9 combines with J gene TRBJ2-7, with D maybe TRBD1 (5 bases). The germline V gene encodes CDR1 SEHNR and CDR2 FQNEAQ (reference sequence). This CDR3 is built from 15 residues. V dropped 5 bases and J dropped 2 bases, with 16 bases sitting between them. CDR3 loop: CASSRQDTRTYEQYF. For the CDR3, the DNA is TGTGCCAGCAGCCGCCAGGACACCCGAACCTACGAGCAGTACTTC.

V and J are TRBV9 and TRBJ2-3; TRBD2 matches 7 bases. CDR1 is SGDLS and CDR2 is YYNGEE in the germline V gene. The CDR3 consists of 16 residues. V lost 0 bases to trimming and J lost 4 bases; unmatched junction nucleotides: 8. The DNA for the CDR3 is TGTGCCAGCAGCGTAGCTACGGCGGGAGACCCAGATACGCAGTATTTT. This translates into CASSVATAGDPDTQYF.

This clone has only a few counts. The chain uses TRBV6-1 and TRBJ2-3, with 9 positions matching TRBD2. CDR1 MNHNS and CDR2 SASEGT come from the germline V gene. CDR3 size: 16 residues. After removal of 2 bases from V and 3 bases from J, the junction contained 6 bases not matched to a gene. DNA of the CDR3: TGTGCCAGCAGTGAACTCGGCGGGAGGGGGACAGATACGCAGTATTTT. This sequence encodes CASSELGGRGTDTQYF.

The gene calls are TRBV27 and TRBJ2-7; 9 positions match TRBD1. This CDR3 has 12 residues. The junction had 7 bases not matched to a gene; V was cut back by 7 bases and J by 9 bases. In germline, CDR1 is MNHEY, CDR2 SMNVEV (reference sequence). The DNA for the CDR3 is TGTGCCAGCATGACAGGGGGTTTGGGGCAGTACTTC. It codes for CASMTGGLGQYF.

This clone turned up a few times. This chain connects TRBV2 to TRBJ2-1; TRBD2 agrees at 8 bases. V shed 6 bases and J 5 bases; nucleotides not matched to a gene: 9. This CDR3 region has 15 residues. CDR1 SNHLY and CDR2 FYNNEI come from the germline V gene. The CDR3 loop reads CASRVGREGHNEQFF. The CDR3, as DNA: TGTGCCAGCAGGGTGGGTCGGGAGGGCCACAATGAGCAGTTCTTC.

V gene TRBV4-1 combines with J gene TRBJ2-4; maybe TRBD2 (6 bases). V lost 2 bases and J lost 8, with 10 bases in between. The germline V gene encodes CDR1 MGHRA and CDR2 YSYEKL. The CDR3 runs 13 residues. The CDR3 reads CASSQRTGDIQYF. The CDR3 DNA sequence: TGCGCCAGCAGCCAAAGGACGGGGGACATTCAGTACTTC.

The chain employs TRBV6-5 and TRBJ2-5; TRBD1 might be the D (6 bases). The DNA end favors TRBJ2-7, so the J call may be wrong. The CDR3 runs 13 residues. Germline V gene data show CDR1 as MNHEY and CDR2 as SVGAGI. CDR3 loop: CASTPEGAYEQYF. The CDR3 DNA is TGTGCCAGCACCCCCGAGGGGGCCTACGAGCAGTACTTC.

This clone was detected only once. Germline and junction disagree at one end, which may indicate a read error. CDR3 protein: CSSSRLQIAGISYEQYF. The CDR3 DNA reads as TGTTCCAGCAGCCGCCTTCAAATAGCGGGAATTAGTTACGAGCAGTACTTC. The chain employs TRBV7-9 and TRBJ2-7, with 8 nucleotides matching TRBD2. CDR3 size: 17 residues. The germline V gene encodes CDR1 SEHNR and CDR2 FQNEAQ (reference sequence).

The rearrangement uses TRBV4-3 and TRBJ2-3; D perhaps matches TRBD1 (7 bases). V was cut by 2 bases and J by 4 bases, with 13 bases left in between. This CDR3 region has 15 residues. The germline V gene encodes CDR1 LGHNA and CDR2 YSLEER. This chain's CDR3 is CASSQISRGADTQYF. As DNA, the CDR3 is TGCGCCAGCAGCCAAATAAGCAGGGGGGCAGATACGCAGTATTTT.

The sample holds one count of this clone. At one end the junction does not follow the germline gene, possibly because of a read error. The chain has TRBV7-9 and TRBJ1-2; TRBD1 matches 10 bases. The germline V gene encodes CDR1 SEHNR and CDR2 FQNEAQ (reference sequence). The CDR3 is 14 amino acids. CDR3 DNA: TGTTCCAGCAGCTTAGGAGGACAGGGGGTGAGCTACACCTTC. Its translation: CSSSLGGQGVSYTF.

The chain uses TRBV7-3 and TRBJ2-4; TRBD2 might be the D (5 bases). CDR1 is SGHTA, CDR2 FQGTGA, per germline. V was clipped by 1 base and J by 2 bases, with 12 bases between them. The CDR3 totals 16 residues. The chain's CDR3 is CASSLMGPGTKNIQYF. CDR3 bases: TGTGCCAGCAGCTTAATGGGCCCGGGAACCAAAAACATTCAGTACTTC.

The chain links TRBV6-5 to TRBJ1-2; D may be TRBD1 (6 bases). Looked up from germline, CDR1 is MNHEY and CDR2 is SVGAGI. CDR3 size: 14 residues. The germline V and J ends were trimmed by 6 bases and 4 bases, with 15 bases remaining between them. The CDR3 loop is CASSYGTSTYGYTF. CDR3 nucleotides: TGTGCCAGCAGCTATGGGACATCAACCTATGGCTACACCTTC.

This rearrangement joins TRBV4-1 to TRBJ2-1; the match to TRBD2 covers 10 bases. The CDR3 is made up of 17 amino acids. The junction had 18 bases not matched to a gene; V was cut back by 4 bases and J by 12 bases. Germline CDR1 and CDR2: MGHRA and YSYEKL. CDR3: CASSRNPEREGRVGQFF. In DNA, the CDR3 is TGCGCCAGCAGCCGAAACCCGGAGCGGGAGGGACGAGTGGGGCAGTTCTTC.